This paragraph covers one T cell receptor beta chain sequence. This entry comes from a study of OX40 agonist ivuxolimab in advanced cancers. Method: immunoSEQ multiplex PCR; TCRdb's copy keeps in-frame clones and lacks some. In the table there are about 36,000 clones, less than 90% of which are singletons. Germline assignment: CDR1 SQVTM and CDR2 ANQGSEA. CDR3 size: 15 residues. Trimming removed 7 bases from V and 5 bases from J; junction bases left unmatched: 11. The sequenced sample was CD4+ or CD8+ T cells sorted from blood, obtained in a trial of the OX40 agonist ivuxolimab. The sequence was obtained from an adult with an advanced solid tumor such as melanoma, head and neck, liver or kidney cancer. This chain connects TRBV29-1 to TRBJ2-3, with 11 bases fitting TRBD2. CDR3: CSETPSSGGQDTQYF. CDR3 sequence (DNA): TGCAGCGAGACACCTTCTAGCGGGGGGCAAGATACGCAGTATTTT.